This paragraph covers one TCR beta chain sequence. This sample is part of a study of blood T cell repertoires in COVID-19. About the study: Material from acute and convalescent COVID-19 was sourced from the United States, Italy and Spain. Nucleic acid was either cDNA or gDNA, and it came from T cells, B-cell-depleted T cells, or PBMCs.

The CDR3 totals 16 residues. V trimming: 1 base; J trimming: 5 bases; junction bases outside the gene matches: 9. Germline V CDR1 and CDR2: SGHDT, YYEEEE. Per the study methods: Nucleated cell number was recorded as an estimate derived from reference gene primer amplification. Using immunoSEQ multiplex PCR, the repertoire was profiled, and TCRdb retains in-frame clones only, with some absent. The V and J calls and clone size come from that table; D and trimming were worked out from the DNA. The table lists a few hundred thousand clones, around 84% of them singletons. This TCR came from a woman older than 75 with active or convalescent COVID-19. The rearrangement links TRBV5-6 to TRBJ2-7; 10 bases are shared with TRBD2. The source material was peripheral blood. The CDR3 region has the DNA TGTGCCAGCAGCTTGATGCTTATAGCGGGGGGCCACGAGCAGTACTTC. Its translation: CASSLMLIAGGHEQYF.